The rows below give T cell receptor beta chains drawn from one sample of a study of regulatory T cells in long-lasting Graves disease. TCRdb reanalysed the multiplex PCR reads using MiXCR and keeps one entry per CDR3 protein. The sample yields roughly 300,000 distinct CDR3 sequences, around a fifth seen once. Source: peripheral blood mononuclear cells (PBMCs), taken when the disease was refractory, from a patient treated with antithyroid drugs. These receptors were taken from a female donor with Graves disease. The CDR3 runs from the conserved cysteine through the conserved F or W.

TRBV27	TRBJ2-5	CATTGLAGEETQYF
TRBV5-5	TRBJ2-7	CASSYARDSTAYEQYF
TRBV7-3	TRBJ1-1	CASSPQPPGHTNTEAFF
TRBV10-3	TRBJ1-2	CAISEATGYLHGYTF
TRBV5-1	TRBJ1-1	CASSLAISGGSLNTEAFF
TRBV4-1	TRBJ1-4	CASSQDPPTRVGEKLFF
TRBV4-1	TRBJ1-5	CASSQVVYSNQPQHF
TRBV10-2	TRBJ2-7	CASSGPGQGANEQYF
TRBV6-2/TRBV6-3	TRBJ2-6	CASSYSKVRNSHSGANVLTF
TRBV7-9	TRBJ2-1	CASSLSVGGYNEQFF
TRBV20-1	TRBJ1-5	CSATGQGLHQPQHF
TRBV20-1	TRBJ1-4	CSASGQGAINEKLFF
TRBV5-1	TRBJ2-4	CASSLAPGTTKNIQYF
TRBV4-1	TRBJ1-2	CASSLERQEGYYGYTF
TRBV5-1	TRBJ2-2	CASSLVGQYTGELFF
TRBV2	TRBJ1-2	CARKGLRYYGYTF
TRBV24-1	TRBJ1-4	CATSDSPSLDGRTNEKLFF
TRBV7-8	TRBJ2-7	CASSSPGLGSFYEQYF
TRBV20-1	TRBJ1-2	CSAMAPGGSLYGYTF
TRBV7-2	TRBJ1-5	CASSLAQGLNQPQHF
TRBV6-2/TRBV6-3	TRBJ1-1	CASSYFDGRGDTEAFF
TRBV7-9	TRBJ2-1	CASSLELAGSEQFF
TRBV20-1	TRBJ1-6	CSAVRGRDSPLHF
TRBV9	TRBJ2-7	CASSASPRVGYEQYF
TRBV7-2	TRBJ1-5	CASSPRTGPQPQHF
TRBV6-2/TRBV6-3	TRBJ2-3	CASSEALAGGGDTQYF
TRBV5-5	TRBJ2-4	CASSPAGEAKNIQYF
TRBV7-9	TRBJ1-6	CAVTRDRARNSPLHF
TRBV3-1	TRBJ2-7	CASSQEQGDFGEQYF
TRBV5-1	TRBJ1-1	CASSLAEGANTEAFF
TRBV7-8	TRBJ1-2	CASSSRPGTEPYTF
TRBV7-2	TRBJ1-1	CASRWDRGGTEAFF
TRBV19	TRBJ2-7	CASSPTGTDLYEQYF
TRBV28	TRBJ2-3	CASGARPTDTQYF
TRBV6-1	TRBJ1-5	CASSRKAGYSNQPQHF
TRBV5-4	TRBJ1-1	CASSPSGGSSTEAFF
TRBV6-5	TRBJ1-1	CASSYSALMNTEAFF
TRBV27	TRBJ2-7	CASSLGQAPYEQYF
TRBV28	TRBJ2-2	CASSLRVLAGFTGELFF
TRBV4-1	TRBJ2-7	CASSQLGLAGDEQYF
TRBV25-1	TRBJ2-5	CASSEFSQGWATQYF
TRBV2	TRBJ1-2	CASSEGGINYGYTF
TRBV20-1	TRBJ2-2	CSANPIPQGGLTGELFF
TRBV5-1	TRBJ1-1	CASSLRGQGPNMNTEAFF
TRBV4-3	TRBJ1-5	CASSQARHSNQPQHF
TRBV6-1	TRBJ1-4	CASSLYPREKLFF
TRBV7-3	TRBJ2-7	CASSARPSGNYEQYF
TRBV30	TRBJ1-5	CASRDQGHPSNQPQHF
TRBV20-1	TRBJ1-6	CSARGPWTSPLHF
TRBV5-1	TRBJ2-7	CASSELTGGNEQYF
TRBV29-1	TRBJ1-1	CSVEDRDRGPEAFF
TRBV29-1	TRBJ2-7	CSVRGGSYEQYF
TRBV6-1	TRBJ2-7	CASSRTSGLPYEQYF
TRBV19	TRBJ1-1	CASSIGTGEDTEAFF
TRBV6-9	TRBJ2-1	CASSYTGTGGGRGSYNEQFF
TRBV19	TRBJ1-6	CASSTYRGWNSPLHF
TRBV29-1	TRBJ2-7	CSVAGQYEQYF
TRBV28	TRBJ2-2	CASRPRRTSGTGELFF
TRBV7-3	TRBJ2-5	CASSLGVTSGETQYF